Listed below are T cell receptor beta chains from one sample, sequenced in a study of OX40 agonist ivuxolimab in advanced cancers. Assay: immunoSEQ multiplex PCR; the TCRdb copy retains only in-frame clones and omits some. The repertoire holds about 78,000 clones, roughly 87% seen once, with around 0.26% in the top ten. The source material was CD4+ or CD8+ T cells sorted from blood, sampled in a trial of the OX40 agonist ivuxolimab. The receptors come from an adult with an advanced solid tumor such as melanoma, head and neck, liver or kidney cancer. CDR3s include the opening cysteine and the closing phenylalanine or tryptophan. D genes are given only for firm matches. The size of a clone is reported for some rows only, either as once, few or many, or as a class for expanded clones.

CDR3aa: CASSLGFGEETQYF; CDR3nt: TGTGCCAGCAGCTTAGGGTTTGGGGAAGAGACCCAGTACTTC; j_gene: TRBJ2-5; v_gene: TRBV11-1; abundance: NA; d_gene: NA
CDR3aa: CAIRRGLGDEQFF; CDR3nt: TGTGCCATCCGAAGAGGTCTGGGCGACGAGCAGTTCTTC; j_gene: TRBJ2-1; v_gene: TRBV10-3; abundance: NA; d_gene: NA
CDR3aa: CASSGKSGGPYNEQFF; CDR3nt: TGTGCCAGCAGCGGAAAGAGCGGGGGGCCCTACAATGAGCAGTTCTTC; j_gene: TRBJ2-1; v_gene: TRBV5-4; abundance: NA; d_gene: TRBD2
CDR3aa: CAITRGGQPDRGYTF; CDR3nt: TGTGCCATCACCAGAGGGGGACAGCCGGATCGGGGCTACACCTTC; j_gene: TRBJ1-2; v_gene: TRBV10-3; abundance: NA; d_gene: TRBD1
CDR3aa: CASSWTGETNEKLFF; CDR3nt: TGTGCCAGCAGCTGGACAGGGGAAACTAATGAAAAACTGTTTTTT; j_gene: TRBJ1-4; v_gene: TRBV5-4; abundance: NA; d_gene: TRBD1
CDR3aa: CASRAASVKETQYF; CDR3nt: TGCGCCAGCAGAGCGGCTAGCGTTAAAGAGACCCAGTACTTC; j_gene: TRBJ2-5; v_gene: TRBV5-1; abundance: NA; d_gene: NA
CDR3aa: CASSFFSKTQYF; CDR3nt: TGTGCCAGCAGCTTCTTCTCGAAAACGCAGTATTTT; j_gene: TRBJ2-3; v_gene: TRBV11-2; abundance: NA; d_gene: NA
CDR3aa: CASSFFGSGYTF; CDR3nt: TGTGCCAGCAGCTTCTTTGGTTCTGGCTACACCTTC; j_gene: TRBJ1-2; v_gene: TRBV7-2; abundance: few; d_gene: NA
CDR3aa: CASSARTGGLTNEKLFF; CDR3nt: TGTGCCAGCAGCGCGAGGACAGGGGGCCTCACTAATGAAAAACTGTTTTTT; j_gene: TRBJ1-4; v_gene: TRBV7-8; abundance: NA; d_gene: TRBD1
CDR3aa: CASSAGPVPNTEAFF; CDR3nt: TGTGCCAGCAGCGCCGGACCAGTCCCTAACACTGAAGCTTTCTTT; j_gene: TRBJ1-1; v_gene: TRBV2; abundance: once; d_gene: NA
CDR3aa: CASRSGGAGTGELFF; CDR3nt: TGTGCCAGTAGGTCAGGGGGCGCGGGCACCGGGGAGCTGTTTTTT; j_gene: TRBJ2-2; v_gene: TRBV19; abundance: once; d_gene: TRBD1